This T cell receptor beta chain was obtained from a study of blood T cell repertoires in COVID-19. Sequenced by immunoSEQ multiplex PCR; TCRdb stores in-frame clones only, minus some. The top ten clones hold 8.5% of a sample with tens of thousands of clones, approximately 91% of them seen once. The trim removed 1 base at V and 9 bases at J, leaving 6 bases unmatched. The CDR3 totals 14 residues. Germline values: CDR1 LGHDT, CDR2 YNNKEL (reference sequence). The sequence was collected from a man between 60 and 75 years old with active COVID-19. The genes are TRBV3-1 (or the pseudogene TRBV3-2) and TRBJ2-3, with 8 nucleotides matching TRBD2. The sequencing input was peripheral blood. The chain's CDR3 is CASSQGREAVTQYF. The CDR3 bases are TGTGCCAGCAGCCAAGGGCGGGAGGCGGTAACGCAGTATTTT.